The clone carrying this T cell receptor beta chain was detected a few times. Antigen unknown. V was clipped by 5 bases and J by 8 bases; unmatched bases: 14. The length of the CDR3 is 16 residues. Germline CDR1 and CDR2: MNHEY and SMNVEV (reference sequence). TCRdb ran MiXCR on the 5' RACE reads and lists one entry per CDR3 protein. The sample lists tens of thousands of distinct CDR3 sequences, nearly 25% occurring once. This specimen belongs to a study of T-cell memory formation after mild COVID-19. Study in general: Each donor largely had its own TCR clusters. Findings and limits, study-wide: Certain responding clones were present in pre-infection memory, suggesting participation of cross-reactive memory. Chiefly within CM and EM were the contracting CD4+ clones; CD8+ ones were within EMRA.

The TCR originated in a man between 18 and 29 years old who had mild COVID-19 (a few samples of this study predate the infection). Cell type and time point are not known. Sequenced sample: PBMCs or a T cell subset sorted from them (not recorded which). The chain employs TRBV27 and TRBJ2-7, with TRBD2 identical over 11 bases. CDR3 in amino acids: CASSPLTSGALLKQYF. The CDR3 DNA sequence: TGTGCCAGCAGTCCTCTGACTAGCGGGGCCCTCTTGAAGCAGTACTTC.